One T cell receptor (beta chain) is described in this entry. These data belong to a study of blood T cell repertoires in COVID-19. The overall study: Two consecutive negative NP/OP PCR tests, clearance, or resolved symptoms defined Cohort 3 recovery. In each case, the material was cDNA or gDNA derived from T cells, B-cell-depleted T cells, or PBMCs.

CDR3 length equals 14 residues. Germline CDR1 reads SEHNR; CDR2 reads FQNEAQ (reference sequence). V was shortened by 0 bases and J by 7 bases, with 12 bases between the two germline ends. Individuals aged roughly 18 to 95 years were recruited from 24 US areas. In the original processing: Estimates of nucleated cell counts were drawn from the amplification of reference gene primers. Libraries were prepared by immunoSEQ multiplex PCR; TCRdb keeps only in-frame clonotypes and omits some of them. V, J and clone size are taken as reported in that table, and D and trimming were inferred from the DNA itself. Found here are approximately 210,000 clones, around 87% of them singletons; the top ten hold 7.2%.

This TCR came from a man aged 30 to 45 in a cohort exposed to, infected with or recovered from COVID-19 (not recorded which). Specimen: PBMCs or T cells enriched from blood (not recorded which). This chain links TRBV7-9 with TRBJ1-1; D might be TRBD1 (5 bases). CDR3 residues: CASSLAGRDGEAFF. The CDR3 DNA reads as TGTGCCAGCAGCTTAGCAGGGAGGGACGGTGAAGCTTTCTTT.